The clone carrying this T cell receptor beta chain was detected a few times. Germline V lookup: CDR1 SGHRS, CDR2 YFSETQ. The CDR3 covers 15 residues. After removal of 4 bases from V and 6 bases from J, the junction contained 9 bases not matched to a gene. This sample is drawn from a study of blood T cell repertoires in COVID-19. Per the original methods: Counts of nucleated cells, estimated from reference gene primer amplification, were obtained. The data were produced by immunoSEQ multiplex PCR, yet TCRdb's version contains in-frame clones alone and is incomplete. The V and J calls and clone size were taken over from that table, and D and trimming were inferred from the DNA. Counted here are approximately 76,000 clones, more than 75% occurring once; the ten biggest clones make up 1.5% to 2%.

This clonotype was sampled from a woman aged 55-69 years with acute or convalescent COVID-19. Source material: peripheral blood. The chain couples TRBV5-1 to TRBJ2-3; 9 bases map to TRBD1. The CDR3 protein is CASSEWGQGTDTQYF. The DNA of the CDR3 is TGCGCCAGCAGCGAGTGGGGACAGGGAACTGATACGCAGTATTTT.